This T cell receptor (beta chain) was observed in a study of blood T cells in healthy people across ages. Study outcomes and limitations: Observed TCR beta diversity per million T cells went down as age went up. This fall followed a roughly linear course with age. The unsorted PBMCs prevented any conclusive comparison of naive versus antigen-experienced cells.

Each individual donor underwent a draw of around 9.8 milliliters of peripheral blood. Concerning this clonotype itself: Antigen unknown.

A second PCR, run for about 7 to 11 cycles, used a sample-barcoded 5' primer plus a J-beta primer mix. The template-switch adaptor, which had 12 random nucleotides, put a tag on each cDNA molecule. TCRdb redid the calling of the 5' RACE reads with MiXCR, one entry per CDR3 protein. The repertoire holds 650,000 to 700,000 distinct CDR3 sequences, with over 40% as singletons. Looked up from germline, CDR1 is SQVTM and CDR2 is ANQGSEA. The CDR3 covers 12 residues. The V call is TRBV29-1, the J call TRBJ2-5; D not resolved. The end of the DNA aligns better with TRBJ2-7, so the J call may be wrong. The receptor's source is a woman of 80 years or more in good health. Sequenced: blood. In DNA form, the CDR3 reads TGCAGCGTTGAAGATGGCCCCACCGAGCAGTACTTC. Protein: CSVEDGPTEQYF.